This note documents a single TCR beta chain sequence. What it binds is unknown. The junction departs from the called germline gene at one end, perhaps through a read error. The library came from three nested PCR rounds adapted from ARM-PCR protocols. TCRdb analysed the multiplex PCR reads with MiXCR anew, one entry per CDR3 protein. Here the sample spans tens of thousands of distinct CDR3 sequences, less than 85% being singletons. No cell sorting was done before RNA was extracted from the tissue. Distant lung tissue was collected more than 3 cm away from the tumor edge. The data are from a study of tumor and adjacent non-tumor tissue in lung cancer. Study conclusions and caveats: Top 100 clones took a larger repertoire share in normal lung. Tumor tissue had significantly higher TCR diversity than normal lung.

This clonotype originated in a man in his 70s with non-small cell lung cancer. Sequenced: distant non-tumor lung tissue.

The CDR3 loop reads CDSSESTQSSGYPF. The CDR3 DNA reads as TGCGACAGCAGTGAGTCGACTCAAAGCTCTGGCTACCCCTTC. The V gene is TRBV10-2, the J gene TRBJ1-2; D remains ambiguous. The germline V gene has CDR1 WSHSY and CDR2 SAAADI. The CDR3 runs 14 residues.